This passage covers 3 T cell receptor beta chains from one sample sequenced in a study of T cell changes during pregnancy in multiple sclerosis. The repertoire was sequenced with immunoSEQ multiplex PCR; TCRdb's copy has only in-frame clones and lacks some. This table has around 57,000 clones, roughly 89% appearing once. The sequenced sample was peripheral blood, obtained after pregnancy. The receptors here all came from a female donor in good health, enrolled as a control in a pregnancy study.

The chain combines TRBV12-5 with TRBJ2-7, with 11 positions matching TRBD1. With V trimmed by 7 bases and J by 4 bases, 6 bases remained unmatched. The V gene's germline CDR1 is LGHNT and CDR2 FRNRAP. CDR3 length: 14 amino acids. The DNA for the CDR3 is TGTGCTAGTGAGAGGGACAGGGGGTTTTACGAGCAGTACTTC. Translation gives CASERDRGFYEQYF.

This clone was detected only once. The chain carries TRBV7-2 and TRBJ2-7; D possibly corresponds to TRBD2 (6 bases). Germline V gene sequence: CDR1 SGHTA, CDR2 FQGNSA. V lost 2 bases to trimming and J lost 2 bases, with 7 bases between them. This CDR3 region has 13 residues. The CDR3 DNA reads TGTGCCAGCAGCTTACGGGGGACCTACGAGCAGTACTTC. It specifies CASSLRGTYEQYF. Full variable domain (rest looked up from reference TRBV7-2 and TRBJ2-7): GAGVSQSPSNKVTEKGKDVELRCDPISGHTALYWYRQSLGQGLEFLIYFQGNSAPDKSGLPSDRFSAERTGGSVSTLTIQRTQQEDSAVYLCASSLRGTYEQYFGPGTRLTVT.

This clone appeared a single time. The genes are TRBV7-9 and TRBJ1-2, with D maybe TRBD1 (5 bases). From germline, CDR1 is SEHNR and CDR2 FQNEAQ (reference sequence). The CDR3 extends over 14 amino acids. Trimming removed 0 bases at V and 4 bases at J, with 9 bases between. CDR3 coding DNA: TGTGCCAGCAGCTTAGCGACAGCTGTCTATGGCTACACCTTC. It specifies CASSLATAVYGYTF.